A selection of T cell receptor beta chains follows, all from one sample in a study of T-cell reconstitution after alpha-beta-depleted transplantation in children. MiXCR was run by TCRdb on the PCR reads, yielding one entry per CDR3 protein. The top ten clones hold around 4.5% of a sample with hundreds of thousands of distinct CDR3 sequences, approximately 15% of them seen once. The sample here was PBMCs, mostly from graft donor cells, taken 360 days after TCRalphabeta/CD19-depleted stem cell transplant. These receptors all come from a male patient younger than 18 who had a stem cell transplant for acute lymphoblastic leukemia, so the T cells may come from the graft donor. Each CDR3 is given with its conserved first and last residue. Fields, in order: D gene, clone size, J gene, CDR3 length, V gene, CDR3 DNA, CDR3 protein. The D gene is left open where the match is weak. Clone size is not always given. Where it is, it says once, few, many or a class for expanded clones.

>NA|few|TRBJ1-1|13|TRBV20-1
TGCAGTGCTCAGGTCGGATCGAACACTGAAGCTTTCTTT
CSAQVGSNTEAFF
>NA|many|TRBJ2-1|12|TRBV7-2
TGTGCCAGCAGCCCCAGCCACAATGAGCAGTTCTTC
CASSPSHNEQFF
>NA|few|TRBJ2-7|16|TRBV4-1
TGCGCCAGCAGCCCACAAATTTCGGACGGCCACTACGAGCAGTACTTC
CASSPQISDGHYEQYF
>NA|NA|TRBJ2-3|16|TRBV5-6
TGTGCCAGCAGCTTACCGGCAGGCCCAAGCACAGATACGCAGTATTTT
CASSLPAGPSTDTQYF
>NA|NA|TRBJ1-2|16|TRBV2
TGTGCCAGCAGTGTTCCAGGTGGGGCAAACACATATGGCTACACCTTC
CASSVPGGANTYGYTF
>NA|few|TRBJ1-5|15|TRBV7-9
TGTGCCAGCAGCCACGAGGGGTATAGCAATCAGCCCCAGCATTTT
CASSHEGYSNQPQHF
>TRBD2|once|TRBJ2-7|16|TRBV7-6
TGTGCCAGCAGCCTCGCGGCCGTAGCGGGAGACATCGAGCAGTACTTC
CASSLAAVAGDIEQYF
>NA|few|TRBJ2-2|15|TRBV9
TGTGCCAGCAGCGTAGAGCCCCAGGAGACCGGGGAGCTGTTTTTT
CASSVEPQETGELFF
>TRBD2|few|TRBJ2-7|13|TRBV5-1
TGCGCCAGCAGCAAGCGGGAGCTCGGCGAGCAGTACTTC
CASSKRELGEQYF
>NA|many|TRBJ1-1|13|TRBV6-1
TGTGCCAGCAAACGGCCAATGAACACTGAAGCTTTCTTT
CASKRPMNTEAFF
>TRBD2|few|TRBJ2-1|15|TRBV2
TGTGCCAGCATCGAAGAACTAGCGGGGTACAATGAGCAGTTCTTC
CASIEELAGYNEQFF
>TRBD1|NA|TRBJ2-7|13|TRBV6-1
TGTGCCAGCATCGGCCACAGGGGCACCGAGCAGTACTTC
CASIGHRGTEQYF
>NA|few|TRBJ1-6|13|TRBV20-1
TGCAGTGCTAGGGAGAAGCTTAATTCACCCCTCCACTTT
CSAREKLNSPLHF
>TRBD2|many|TRBJ2-3|15|TRBV12-3/TRBV12-4
TGTGCCAGCACCCGGAGACTAGCGGGATTAGGTACGCAGTATTTT
CASTRRLAGLGTQYF
>NA|few|TRBJ2-6|17|TRBV12-3/TRBV12-4
TGTGCCAGCAGTGGACCGGTACGACCGGAGGGGGCCAACGTCCTGACTTTC
CASSGPVRPEGANVLTF
>TRBD1|few|TRBJ1-2|15|TRBV7-7
TGTGCCAGCAGCTTAGTGGGGACAGGGGTTAATGGCTACACCTTC
CASSLVGTGVNGYTF
>NA|few|TRBJ2-3|15|TRBV14
TGTGCCAGCAGCCAAATTAGGGGGAGGACAGATACGCAGTATTTT
CASSQIRGRTDTQYF
>NA|many|TRBJ2-7|18|TRBV28
TGTGCCAGCAGTCTCCGTCCCGGGAAGAGAATTGCGTCCTACGAGCAGTACTTC
CASSLRPGKRIASYEQYF
>NA|many|TRBJ2-5|16|TRBV13
TGTGCCAGCAGCCCGATGGGGACGGAGAAGCAAGAGACCCAGTACTTC
CASSPMGTEKQETQYF
>TRBD2|few|TRBJ2-3|14|TRBV20-1
TGCAGTGCTAGCACTAGCGGGAGAAAAGATACGCAGTATTTT
CSASTSGRKDTQYF
>NA|few|TRBJ2-3|14|TRBV5-1
TGCGCCAGCAGCTTGGATAAGTCCGCAGATACGCAGTATTTT
CASSLDKSADTQYF
>TRBD1|few|TRBJ2-4|16|TRBV5-1
TGCGCCAGCAGCAGCTGGGACAGTCTAGCCAAAAACATTCAGTACTTC
CASSSWDSLAKNIQYF
>NA|NA|TRBJ1-5|17|TRBV5-5
TGTGCCAGCAGCTTGGACCCGGGGAGCTTTTCGATTCAGCCCCAGCATTTT
CASSLDPGSFSIQPQHF
>NA|NA|TRBJ1-1|16|TRBV3-1
TGTGCCAGCAGCCAAGCGCTGGATCATTCGAACACTGAAGCTTTCTTT
CASSQALDHSNTEAFF
>NA|NA|TRBJ2-1|17|TRBV3-1
TGTGCCAGCAGCCAAGATCCAGCGCCGAGCTCCTACAATGAGCAGTTCTTC
CASSQDPAPSSYNEQFF
>TRBD1|many|TRBJ2-2|15|TRBV19
TGTGCCAGTACCGATGGACAGGTGAACACCGGGGAGCTGTTTTTT
CASTDGQVNTGELFF
>NA|many|TRBJ2-5|17|TRBV9
TGTGCCAGCAGCGTAAGTCGGCGGGGCGGACCCCCAGAGACCCAGTACTTC
CASSVSRRGGPPETQYF
>TRBD1|NA|TRBJ2-7|16|TRBV28
TGTGCCAGCAGTTTATTTGACAGGGTTCATCCCTACGAGCAGTACTTC
CASSLFDRVHPYEQYF
>TRBD2|few|TRBJ2-7|14|TRBV20-1
TGCAGTGCGATGCCGGGACTAGCATTGTACGAGCAGTACTTC
CSAMPGLALYEQYF
>TRBD1|many|TRBJ2-1|14|TRBV12-3/TRBV12-4
TGTGCCAGCAATTCTGGGACAGGGTGGAATGAGCAGTTCTTC
CASNSGTGWNEQFF
>NA|few|TRBJ2-4|15|TRBV11-3
TGTGCCAGCCCGAACGCCCCGGTAGCCAAAAACATTCAGTACTTC
CASPNAPVAKNIQYF
>NA|NA|TRBJ2-7|14|TRBV5-1
TGCGCCAGCAGCTTGATTGCTAGTTCCTACGAGCAGTACTTC
CASSLIASSYEQYF
>NA|many|TRBJ2-1|13|TRBV18
TGTGCCAGCTCACCGGGTTGGCTCAATGAGCAGTTCTTC
CASSPGWLNEQFF
>NA|NA|TRBJ2-7|15|TRBV5-1
TGCGCCAGCAGGATTGACACTGGGGGCCCGCGAGAGCAGTACTTC
CASRIDTGGPREQYF
>NA|few|TRBJ2-3|15|TRBV4-1
TGCGCCAGCAGCCAAGAGAGGCGGGAAGCAGATACGCAGTATTTT
CASSQERREADTQYF
>TRBD2|NA|TRBJ2-5|13|TRBV7-9
TGTGCCAGCAGCGACCTAGCGGGAGCGTCCCAGTACTTC
CASSDLAGASQYF
>NA|many|TRBJ2-7|15|TRBV5-1
TGCGCCAGCAGCTTGGCAGTTGGTGGATCCGACGAGCAGTACTTC
CASSLAVGGSDEQYF
>NA|many|TRBJ2-3|16|TRBV7-3
TGTGCCAGCAGCGAGTCGATGGCGCTCAGCACAGATACGCAGTATTTT
CASSESMALSTDTQYF
>TRBD2|NA|TRBJ2-7|14|TRBV10-3
TGTGCCATCAGGGGGGGGATGCGGGTGAACGAGCAGTACTTC
CAIRGGMRVNEQYF
>NA|NA|TRBJ2-1|15|TRBV24-1
TGTGCCACCAGTGAGGCCACCGGGGCGGACAATGAGCAGTTCTTC
CATSEATGADNEQFF
>NA|few|TRBJ2-7|15|TRBV6-5
TGTGCCAGCAGTTACTCTGGCCACAACTCCTACGAGCAGTACTTC
CASSYSGHNSYEQYF
>TRBD2|NA|TRBJ2-1|19|TRBV5-1
TGCGCCAGCGGGGCGACTAGCGGGAGTGGAGGAAGGATGGGCAATGAGCAGTTCTTC
CASGATSGSGGRMGNEQFF